This TCR beta chain was sequenced for a study of T cell changes during pregnancy in multiple sclerosis. Some clones are missing from TCRdb's copy, which holds only in-frame ones; the method was immunoSEQ multiplex PCR. The sample contains some 30,000 clones, 80% to 90% of which appear only once. Germline V CDR1 and CDR2: LNHDA, SQIVND (reference sequence). The CDR3 is 13 residues long. The V segment lost 3 bases and the J segment 8 bases; nucleotides outside the gene matches: 4. By share, this clone ranks as medium-sized. The sequencing used CD8+ T cells from peripheral blood mononuclear cells, collected before pregnancy. This chain uses TRBV19 with TRBJ2-1; 7 bases line up with TRBD1. The TCR sequence derives from a female donor with multiple sclerosis, enrolled in a pregnancy study. The CDR3 reads CASSMTGLDEQFF. CDR3 sequence (DNA): TGTGCCAGTAGTATGACAGGGCTGGATGAGCAGTTCTTC. Supplemented by reference TRBV19 and TRBJ2-1, the full variable domain reads DGGITQSPKYLFRKEGQNVTLSCEQNLNHDAMYWYRQDPGQGLRLIYYSQIVNDFQKGDIAEGYSVSREKKESFPLTVTSAQKNPTAFYLCASSMTGLDEQFFGPGTRLTVL.